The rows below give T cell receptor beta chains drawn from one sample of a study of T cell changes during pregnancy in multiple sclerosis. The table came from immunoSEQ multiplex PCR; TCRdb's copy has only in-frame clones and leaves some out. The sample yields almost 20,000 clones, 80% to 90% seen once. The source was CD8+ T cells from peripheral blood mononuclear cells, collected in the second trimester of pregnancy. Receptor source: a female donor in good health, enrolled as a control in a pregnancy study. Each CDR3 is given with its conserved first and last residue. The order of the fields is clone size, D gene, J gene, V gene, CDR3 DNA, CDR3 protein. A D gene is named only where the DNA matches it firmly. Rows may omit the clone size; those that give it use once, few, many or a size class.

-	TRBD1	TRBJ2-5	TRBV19	TGTGCCAGTTGGACAGGCGTGCAAGAGACCCAGTACTTC	CASWTGVQETQYF
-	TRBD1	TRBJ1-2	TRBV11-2	TGTGCCAGCAGCCCAGGGGGCACCACCTACCTCGTTAACTATGGCTACACCTTC	CASSPGGTTYLVNYGYTF
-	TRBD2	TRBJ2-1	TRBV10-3	TGTGCCATCAGTGATCGGGACTACACCTACAATGAGCAGTTCTTC	CAISDRDYTYNEQFF
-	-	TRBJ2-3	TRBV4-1	TGCGCCAGCAGCCAGGCTAGATCAAGCCTACTGGGTACGCAGTATTTT	CASSQARSSLLGTQYF
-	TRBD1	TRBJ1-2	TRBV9	TGTGCCAGCAGCGGATACAGGGGCGGCAACTATGGCTACACCTTC	CASSGYRGGNYGYTF
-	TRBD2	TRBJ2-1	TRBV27	TGTGCCACCTCACCCGGGACTAGCAGCTACAATGAGCAGTTCTTC	CATSPGTSSYNEQFF
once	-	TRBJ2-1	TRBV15	TGTGCCACCAGCAAGACCCTAGAAGGTGATGAGCAGTTCTTC	CATSKTLEGDEQFF
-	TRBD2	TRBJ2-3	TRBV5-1	TGCGCCAGCAGCTCAGCGGGGTACACAGATACGCAGTATTTT	CASSSAGYTDTQYF
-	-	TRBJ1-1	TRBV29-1	TGCAGCGTTGACATGAACACTGAAGCTTTCTTT	CSVDMNTEAFF
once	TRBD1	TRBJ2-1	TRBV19	TGTGCCAGTAGTAGTTATCAGGGGGCCACACCACCTAATGAGCAGTTCTTC	CASSSYQGATPPNEQFF
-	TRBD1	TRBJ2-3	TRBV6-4	TGTGCCAGCAGTGACTCAGCAGGGGGAAGCACAGATACGCAGTATTTT	CASSDSAGGSTDTQYF
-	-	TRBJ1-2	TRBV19	TGTGCCAGTACCTCCCCGGCAAGGGGTGAAGTAGATGGCTACACCTTC	CASTSPARGEVDGYTF
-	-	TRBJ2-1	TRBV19	TGTGCCAGTAGTATAGGAGGGCACCCATTGTTCTTC	CASSIGGHPLFF
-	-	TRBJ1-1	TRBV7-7	TGTGCTAGCAGCTTATGGGCGTGGGGAGGAAACACTGAAGCTTTCTTT	CASSLWAWGGNTEAFF
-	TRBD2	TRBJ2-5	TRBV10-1	TGCGCCAGCGGAGACCTAGCGGGGGGACAAGAGACCCAGTACTTC	CASGDLAGGQETQYF
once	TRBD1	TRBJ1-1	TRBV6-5	TGTGCCAGCAGTTATTTACAGGGGAGGACTGAAGCTTTCTTT	CASSYLQGRTEAFF
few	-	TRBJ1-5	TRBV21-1	TGTGCCAGCAGCAAATCGGAGGAGAACCAGCCCCAGCATTTT	CASSKSEENQPQHF
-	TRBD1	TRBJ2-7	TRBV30	TGTGCCTGGGATACGGGACAGGGGCGATCCTACGAGCAGTACTTC	CAWDTGQGRSYEQYF
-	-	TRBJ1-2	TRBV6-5	TGTGCCAGCAGTTCGACGAGTGGGCTTGGCTACACCTTC	CASSSTSGLGYTF
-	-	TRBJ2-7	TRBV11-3	TGTGCCAGCAGCCCTACGGCTAGCCCGGGCGAGCAGTACTTC	CASSPTASPGEQYF
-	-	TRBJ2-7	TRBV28	TGTGCCAGCAGTCCGGTAACCCATACCTACGAGCAGTACTTC	CASSPVTHTYEQYF
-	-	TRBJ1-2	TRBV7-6	TGTGCCAGCAGTTCTGCCTGGGGCGAAGGTGACTATGGCTACACCTTC	CASSSAWGEGDYGYTF
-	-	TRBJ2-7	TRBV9	TGTGCCAGCAGCGACCTACAGGGCTGGCTGTACTTC	CASSDLQGWLYF
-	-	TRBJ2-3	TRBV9	TGTGCCAGCAGCCGGGGAAGCGGAAACACAGATACGCAGTATTTT	CASSRGSGNTDTQYF
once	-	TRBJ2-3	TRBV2	TGTGCCAGCATCGAGGGGGGGGGCCCAGATACGCAGTATTTT	CASIEGGGPDTQYF
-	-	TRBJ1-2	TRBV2	TGTGCCAGCAGTGCTGATGGCTACACCTTC	CASSADGYTF
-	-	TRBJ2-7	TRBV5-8	TGTGCCAGCAGCTTGGTACGGACGCCCGGGGAGTACTTC	CASSLVRTPGEYF
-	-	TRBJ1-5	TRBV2	TGTGCCAGCAGTGACCACAGGAAACTCAATCAGCCCCAGCATTTT	CASSDHRKLNQPQHF
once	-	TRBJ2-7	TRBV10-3	TGTGCCATCATGGCGGAATCTACCTACGAGCAGTACTTC	CAIMAESTYEQYF
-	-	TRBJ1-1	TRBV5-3	TGTGCCAGAAGCATTTATCCGGGGGATGAAGCTTTCTTT	CARSIYPGDEAFF
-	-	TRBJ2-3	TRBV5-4	TGTGCCAGCAGCTTGGCCTCAGGGTTCGCAGATACGCAGTATTTT	CASSLASGFADTQYF
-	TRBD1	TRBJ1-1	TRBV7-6	TGTGCCAGCAGCTTAGCCGACGACGGACAGGATCTTGAAGCTTTCTTT	CASSLADDGQDLEAFF
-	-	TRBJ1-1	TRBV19	TGTGCCACTTGGGGAGCGGGGAACACTGAAGCTTTCTTT	CATWGAGNTEAFF
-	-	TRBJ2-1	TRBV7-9	TGTGCCAGCAGCTTAGGGTTCACACCAAACAATGAGCAGTTCTTC	CASSLGFTPNNEQFF
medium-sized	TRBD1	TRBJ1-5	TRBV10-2	TGCGCCAGCAGTGGGGGACAGGGGGCCACTCAGCCCCAGCATTTT	CASSGGQGATQPQHF
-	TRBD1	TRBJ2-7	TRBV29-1	TGCAGCGTTGTGAGGCAGGGGGACTACGAGCAGTACTTC	CSVVRQGDYEQYF
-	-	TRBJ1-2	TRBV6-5	TGTGCCAGCAGTTACTCGAGTAGTGGCTACACCTTC	CASSYSSSGYTF
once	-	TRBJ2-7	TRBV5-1	TGCGCCAGCAGCATGGGAGGTGGTGCCTACGAGCAGTACTTC	CASSMGGGAYEQYF
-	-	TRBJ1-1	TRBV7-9	TGTGCCAGCAGCCGCCCGGGACCACCAATAGCGGGAGCTTTCTTT	CASSRPGPPIAGAFF
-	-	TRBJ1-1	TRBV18	TGTGCCAGCTCACCACAAGGGGCATTCTCGGGCACTGAAGCTTTCTTT	CASSPQGAFSGTEAFF
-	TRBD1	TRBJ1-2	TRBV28	TGTGCCAGCAGTTCCCGGGACAGTGATGGCTACACCTTC	CASSSRDSDGYTF
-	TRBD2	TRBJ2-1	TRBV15	TGTGCCACCGCGGGAGCCTCCCACCGCTCCTACAATGAGCAGTTCTTC	CATAGASHRSYNEQFF
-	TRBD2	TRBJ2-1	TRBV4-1	TGCGCCAGCAGCCAAGTTAGCGGGGGGGTGAACAATGAGCAGTTCTTC	CASSQVSGGVNNEQFF
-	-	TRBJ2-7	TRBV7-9	TGTGCCAGCAGCTCTAAATCCTACGAGCAGTACTTC	CASSSKSYEQYF
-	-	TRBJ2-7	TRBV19	TGTGCCAGTAGTCCCTACCTCGACAGACCCTACGAGCAGTACTTC	CASSPYLDRPYEQYF
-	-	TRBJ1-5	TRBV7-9	TGTGCCAGCAGCTTAGGGGGCCAGCCCCAGCATTTT	CASSLGGQPQHF
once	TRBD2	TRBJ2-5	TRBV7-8	TGTGCCAGCAGCCCGGCCGGGACTAGCGACCAAGAGACCCAGTACTTC	CASSPAGTSDQETQYF
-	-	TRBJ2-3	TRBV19	TGTGCCAGTGATGCAGGTACTAGCACAGATACGCAGTATTTT	CASDAGTSTDTQYF
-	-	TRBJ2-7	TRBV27	TGTGCCAGCAGTTTATCAGGCCAGGGAGGATACGAGCAGTACTTC	CASSLSGQGGYEQYF
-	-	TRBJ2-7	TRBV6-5	TGTGCCAGCAGTTACTCGACACAGCCCTACGAGCAGTACTTC	CASSYSTQPYEQYF
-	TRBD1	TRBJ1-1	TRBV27	TGTGCCAGCAGTCCAGGAGGACAGGTAACTGAAGCTTTCTTT	CASSPGGQVTEAFF
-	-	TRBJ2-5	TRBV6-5	TGTGCCAGCAGTTACGAGCCGGTCGGGACCCAGTACTTC	CASSYEPVGTQYF
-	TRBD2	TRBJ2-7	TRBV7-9	TGTGCCAGCAGCTACGCTTCCGGGACTAGCGGGAGGGACTCCTACGAGCAGTACTTC	CASSYASGTSGRDSYEQYF
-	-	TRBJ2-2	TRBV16	TGTGCCAGCAGCCAAACTTTAACACAGGAGAAGCACACCGGGGAGCTGTTTTTT	CASSQTLTQEKHTGELFF
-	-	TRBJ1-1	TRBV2	TGTGCCAGCAGTGACGCGGCCACGGGGAACACTGAAGCTTTCTTT	CASSDAATGNTEAFF